Listed below are T cell receptor beta chains from one sample, sequenced in a study of regulatory T cells in long-lasting Graves disease. TCRdb redid the calling of the multiplex PCR reads with MiXCR, one entry per CDR3 protein. The table includes approximately 380,000 distinct CDR3 sequences, roughly 20% detected once. Sequences were derived from peripheral blood mononuclear cells (PBMCs), sampled when the disease was refractory, from a patient treated with antithyroid drugs. The receptors originated from a female donor with Graves disease. Both conserved end residues are part of each CDR3. Fields, in order: J gene, D gene, V gene, clone size, CDR3 protein, CDR3 DNA. D genes are given only for firm matches. Clone size is shown for a subset of rows, as once, few, many or a class of expanded clone.

TRBJ1-2 . TRBV6-5 many CASSYSPQFYGYTF TGTGCCAGCAGTTACTCTCCACAGTTCTATGGCTACACCTTC
TRBJ1-6 . TRBV7-2 . CASSSTGSSYNSPLHF TGTGCCAGCAGCTCTACAGGGAGCTCCTATAATTCACCCCTCCACTTT
TRBJ2-5 . TRBV10-1 many CASSESGETQYF TGCGCCAGCAGTGAGTCGGGGGAGACCCAGTACTTC
TRBJ2-5 TRBD2 TRBV20-1 few CSADPGTSEWETQYF TGCAGTGCCGACCCCGGGACTAGCGAATGGGAGACCCAGTACTTC
TRBJ1-1 . TRBV10-3 . CAISEIRGTEAFF TGTGCCATCAGTGAGATTAGGGGCACTGAAGCTTTCTTT
TRBJ2-2 . TRBV11-2 . CASSLSFSTWAPTGELFF TGTGCCAGCAGCTTAAGTTTTTCGACCTGGGCTCCCACCGGGGAGCTGTTTTTT
TRBJ2-5 . TRBV10-3 . CAIRAVTEETQYF TGTGCCATCAGAGCGGTAACTGAAGAGACCCAGTACTTC
TRBJ1-2 . TRBV4-3 . CASSQDPESGYGYTF TGCGCCAGCAGCCAAGATCCTGAGAGTGGCTATGGCTACACCTTC
TRBJ2-7 . TRBV7-2 many CASSLSLAVAEQYF TGTGCCAGCAGCTTAAGTCTGGCAGTCGCCGAGCAGTACTTC
TRBJ2-5 TRBD2 TRBV7-2 many CASSLAGGEETQYF TGTGCCAGCAGTTTAGCGGGAGGAGAAGAGACCCAGTACTTC
TRBJ2-2 . TRBV11-2 many CASSRSGELFF TGTGCCAGCAGCCGGAGCGGGGAGCTGTTTTTT
TRBJ1-6 . TRBV7-2 many CASSLNNMPLHF TGTGCCAGCAGCCTCAACAATATGCCCCTCCACTTT
TRBJ2-7 TRBD1 TRBV28 many CASSPTGILYEQYF TGTGCCAGCAGTCCGACAGGGATACTATACGAGCAGTACTTC
TRBJ1-1 . TRBV27 . CASSLRWGNTEAFF TGTGCCAGCAGTTTAAGGTGGGGGAACACTGAAGCTTTCTTT
TRBJ2-2 TRBD2 TRBV7-2 . CASSWSGLAGSGELFF TGTGCCAGCAGCTGGAGCGGACTAGCTGGTTCCGGGGAGCTGTTTTTT
TRBJ1-2 . TRBV6-5 many CASSWGIAYGYTF TGTGCCAGCAGTTGGGGGATTGCGTATGGCTACACCTTC
TRBJ2-7 . TRBV3-1 . CASSLSSTYEQYF TGTGCCAGCAGCCTTTCGTCTACCTACGAGCAGTACTTC
TRBJ1-1 . TRBV10-3 . CAISAASNTEAFF TGTGCCATCAGTGCAGCCTCGAACACTGAAGCTTTCTTT
TRBJ1-1 TRBD1 TRBV2 many CASSDRPGGTEAFF TGTGCCAGCAGTGATCGGCCAGGGGGCACTGAAGCTTTCTTT
TRBJ2-7 . TRBV19 . CASSTRDLKAYEQYF TGTGCCAGTAGTACCCGGGACTTAAAAGCCTACGAGCAGTACTTC
TRBJ2-7 . TRBV7-2 . CASSLEEGDYEQYF TGTGCCAGCAGCTTAGAGGAGGGTGACTACGAGCAGTACTTC
TRBJ1-2 . TRBV7-9 . CASSLMGPRLGYTF TGTGCCAGCAGCTTAATGGGTCCCCGGCTGGGCTACACCTTC
TRBJ2-5 TRBD1 TRBV7-9 many CASTWTGGETQYF TGTGCCAGCACCTGGACAGGGGGCGAGACCCAGTACTTC
TRBJ2-6 TRBD2 TRBV28 many CASRSGGGSLGANVLTF TGTGCCAGCAGATCGGGAGGGGGTTCTCTCGGGGCCAACGTCCTGACTTTC
TRBJ1-4 . TRBV7-9 few CASSRLTFVEGEKLFF TGTGCCAGCAGCCGCCTGACATTTGTTGAGGGTGAAAAACTGTTTTTT
TRBJ1-2 . TRBV12-3/TRBV12-4 many CASSSGRTAGYTF TGTGCCAGCAGTTCGGGGAGAACAGCTGGCTACACCTTC
TRBJ2-7 TRBD2 TRBV6-5 . CASSSKRGASYEQYF TGTGCCAGCAGTTCGAAGCGGGGGGCCTCCTACGAGCAGTACTTC
TRBJ1-2 . TRBV29-1 . CSVEWSGNYGYTF TGCAGCGTTGAATGGTCGGGGAACTATGGCTACACCTTC
TRBJ2-1 . TRBV15 . CATSRIAVYNEQFF TGTGCCACCAGCAGAATAGCGGTCTACAATGAGCAGTTCTTC
TRBJ2-7 . TRBV30 once CAWSLELAYEQYF TGTGCCTGGAGTTTGGAACTAGCCTACGAGCAGTACTTC
TRBJ1-2 . TRBV20-1 many CSARDAQVSAYGYTF TGCAGTGCTAGAGATGCACAGGTCTCGGCTTATGGCTACACCTTC
TRBJ1-4 TRBD1 TRBV27 many CASSIGTGSRKLFF TGTGCCAGCAGCATCGGGACAGGTTCTAGAAAACTGTTTTTT
TRBJ2-7 . TRBV4-3 few CASSQRRDSYEQYF TGCGCCAGCAGCCAACGGAGGGATTCCTACGAGCAGTACTTC
TRBJ2-7 . TRBV6-2/TRBV6-3 . CASSYLDTSYEQYF TGTGCCAGCAGTTATTTGGACACCTCCTACGAGCAGTACTTC
TRBJ1-1 . TRBV15 . CATSREGQSNTEAFF TGTGCCACCAGCAGAGAAGGACAGTCGAACACTGAAGCTTTCTTT
TRBJ1-2 TRBD1 TRBV7-9 many CASSFGQGENYGYTF TGTGCCAGCAGCTTTGGACAGGGGGAGAACTATGGCTACACCTTC
TRBJ2-7 TRBD2 TRBV2 few CAGSSGSVYEQYF TGTGCCGGATCTAGCGGGAGCGTATACGAGCAGTACTTC
TRBJ1-1 . TRBV5-4 few CASSLAGKHTEAFF TGTGCCAGCAGCCTGGCGGGTAAGCACACTGAAGCTTTCTTT
TRBJ2-1 TRBD2 TRBV7-6 . CASSLGTSGRVYSYNEQFF TGTGCCAGCAGCTTAGGCACTAGCGGGAGGGTATACTCCTACAATGAGCAGTTCTTC
TRBJ2-2 . TRBV30 . CAWSPVNTGELFF TGTGCCTGGAGCCCAGTGAACACCGGGGAGCTGTTTTTT
TRBJ1-3 . TRBV28 . CASSLVGVTGNTIYF TGTGCCAGCAGTTTAGTAGGGGTCACTGGAAACACCATATATTTT